A single sample is the source of the 21 T cell receptor beta chains below, sequenced in a study of blood T cell repertoires in COVID-19. TCRdb's copy holds only in-frame clones and misses some; the assay was immunoSEQ multiplex PCR. The repertoire includes roughly 150,000 clones, over 60% of them detected once, and roughly 8.4% sits in the top ten. Sequencing used peripheral blood. The receptors originated from a man aged 55-75 years with acute or convalescent COVID-19.

The V gene is TRBV19, the J gene TRBJ2-1; TRBD1 matches 7 bases. V lost 3 bases and J lost 4; bases outside the gene matches: 6. Looked up from germline, CDR1 is LNHDA and CDR2 is SQIVND (reference sequence). This CDR3 contains 15 residues. The CDR3 protein is CASSIRGGSYNEQFF. For the CDR3, the DNA is TGTGCCAGTAGTATTCGAGGGGGCTCATACAATGAGCAGTTCTTC.

This clone has only a few counts. The chain carries TRBV3-1 (or the pseudogene TRBV3-2) and TRBJ2-2; perhaps TRBD1 as D (5 bases). This CDR3 spans 14 amino acids. Trimming shortened V by 4 bases and J by 6 bases, and 12 bases separated the two germline ends. CDR1 LGHDT and CDR2 YNNKEL come from the germline V gene (reference sequence). CDR3 nucleotides: TGTGCCAGCAGCCCTCAGGGTTTTGCCGGGGAGCTGTTTTTT. Protein sequence: CASSPQGFAGELFF.

The V and J genes are TRBV10-1 and TRBJ1-1; D gene unclear. The CDR3 extends over 14 amino acids. The V end lost 5 bases, the J end lost 1 base, and 11 bases lay between the germline ends. Germline V lookup: CDR1 WNHNN, CDR2 SYGVQD (reference sequence). CDR3 in DNA: TGCGCCAGCAGTAAGGAGTTCCCGAACACTGAAGCTTTCTTT. Protein sequence: CASSKEFPNTEAFF.

The sample holds a few counts of this clone. The V call is TRBV4-2, the J call TRBJ2-1; D might be TRBD2 (5 bases). The CDR3 extends over 17 amino acids. Looked up from germline, CDR1 is LGHNA and CDR2 is YNFKEQ. V was clipped by 0 bases and J by 8 bases, with 20 bases between them. CDR3 DNA sequence: TGTGCCAGCAGCCAAGACCCCCGGAGCTGGAGAGCGGATGAGCAGTTCTTC. This translates into CASSQDPRSWRADEQFF.

This clone was found once. Other nucleotide sequences in the sample specify the same CDR3. J is TRBJ2-7 and V is TRBV6-2 or TRBV6-3; the D is unclear. The CDR3 sequence is 13 residues long. Germline V CDR1 and CDR2: MNHEY, SVGEGT. Trimming left V 2 bases short and J 3 bases short, with 8 bases between. For the CDR3, the DNA is TGTGCCAGCAGTTACCTGGCCAGCTACGAGCAGTACTTC. Encoded protein: CASSYLASYEQYF.

The chain combines TRBV6-5 with TRBJ2-7; 8 bases are shared with TRBD1. Per the germline V gene, CDR1 is MNHEY and CDR2 is SVGAGI. The V segment lost 5 bases and the J segment 3 bases; nucleotides outside the gene matches: 6. The CDR3 sequence is 14 residues long. CDR3 bases: TGTGCCAGCAGTCACGGCGGGACAGGCTACGAGCAGTACTTC. This translates into CASSHGGTGYEQYF.

The chain uses TRBV2 and TRBJ2-3, with TRBD1 as a possible D gene (6 bases). The CDR3 has 14 residues. Between the trimmed V and J ends, which lost 5 bases and 0 bases, there was a span of 9 bases. The germline gives CDR1 SNHLY, CDR2 FYNNEI. CDR3: CASSWDTSTDTQYF. DNA of the CDR3: TGTGCCAGCAGTTGGGACACTAGCACAGATACGCAGTATTTT.

This chain links TRBV4-1 with TRBJ1-2; TRBD1 matches at 8 bases. Germline V gene lookup returns CDR1 MGHRA and CDR2 YSYEKL. J was trimmed by 3 bases and V by 4 bases; bases with no gene match: 4. The CDR3 consists of 14 residues. The chain's CDR3 is CASSPTTGDYGYTF. CDR3 bases: TGCGCCAGCAGCCCCACGACAGGGGACTATGGCTACACCTTC.

This clone has a handful of counts. This chain joins TRBV5-4 and TRBJ1-3; D may be TRBD1 (5 bases). Germline V gives CDR1 SGHNT, CDR2 YYREEE (reference sequence). The V end was cut by 4 bases, the J end by 4 bases, with 18 bases between. This CDR3 region has 16 residues. The CDR3, as DNA: TGTGCCAGCAGCGGGAGGGGTAGGGGACCAGGAAACACCATATATTTT. Protein sequence: CASSGRGRGPGNTIYF. Together with reference TRBV5-4 and TRBJ1-3, the CDR3 gives the full variable domain: ETGVTQSPTHLIKTRGQQVTLRCSSQSGHNTVSWYQQALGQGPQFIFQYYREEENGRGNFPPRFSGLQFPNYSSELNVNALELDDSALYLCASSGRGRGPGNTIYFGEGSWLTVV.

There are a few counts of this clone. The chain combines TRBV3-1 (or the pseudogene TRBV3-2) with TRBJ1-5; TRBD1 is a possible D gene (5 bases). Germline CDR1 LGHDT, CDR2 YNNKEL (reference sequence). The V end lost 0 bases, the J end lost 5 bases, and 11 bases lay between the germline ends. CDR3 length equals 15 residues. In nucleotides, the CDR3 is TGTGCCAGCAGCCAAGATGGGAGGGGTTATCAGCCCCAGCATTTT. Translating it yields CASSQDGRGYQPQHF.

This chain uses TRBV12-5 with TRBJ1-4; D ambiguous. Trimming left V 2 bases short and J 0 bases short, with 4 bases between. This CDR3 has 14 amino acids. CDR1 and CDR2 (germline): LGHNT, FRNRAP. DNA for the CDR3: TGTGCTAGTGGTTTGTCCGCAACTAATGAAAAACTGTTTTTT. Amino acids: CASGLSATNEKLFF. The full variable domain, its missing parts supplied by reference TRBV12-5 and TRBJ1-4, is DARVTQTPRHKVTEMGQEVTMRCQPILGHNTVFWYRQTMMQGLELLAYFRNRAPLDDSGMPKDRFSAEMPDATLATLKIQPSEPRDSAVYFCASGLSATNEKLFFGSGTQLSVL.

This chain uses TRBV7-8 with TRBJ2-6; D not resolved. Germline lookup yields CDR1 SGHVS and CDR2 FQNEAQ. Trimming stripped 1 base from V and 0 bases from J, with 4 bases between. The CDR3 covers 15 residues. For the CDR3, the DNA is TGTGCCAGCAGCTTAGACAGCTCTGGGGCCAACGTCCTGACTTTC. It codes for CASSLDSSGANVLTF.

The chain has TRBV6-4 and TRBJ2-2, with 7 bases lining up with TRBD2. V lost 6 bases to trimming and J lost 7 bases; unmatched junction nucleotides: 11. This CDR3 spans 15 amino acids. Germline V gives CDR1 MRHNA, CDR2 SNTAGT. Written as DNA, the CDR3 is TGTGCCAGCAGCGGGAGGTATGGGGACGTCGGGGAGCTGTTTTTT. Residues: CASSGRYGDVGELFF.

The chain joins TRBV6-2 or TRBV6-3 to TRBJ1-2; unclear D gene. This CDR3 is 15 amino acids long. Germline CDR1 is MNHEY and CDR2 is SVGEGT. V was clipped by 6 bases and J by 4 bases, with 18 bases between them. The CDR3 nucleotides read TGTGCCAGCAGCCTGCAGGTCCCTTCCGGCTATGGCTACACCTTC. It translates to CASSLQVPSGYGYTF.

The chain recombines TRBV5-6 with TRBJ1-1, with TRBD1 as a possible D gene (6 bases). The germline CDR1 and CDR2 sequences are SGHDT and YYEEEE. This CDR3 contains 15 residues. Trimming pared 0 bases from V and 1 base from J, leaving 10 bases between. This chain's CDR3 is CASSLGDTANTEAFF. CDR3 nucleotide sequence: TGTGCCAGCAGCTTGGGGGACACCGCGAACACTGAAGCTTTCTTT.

The chain recombines TRBV28 with TRBJ1-1; possibly TRBD1 for D (5 bases). The germline gives CDR1 MDHEN, CDR2 SYDVKM. The CDR3 runs 14 residues. Trimming cost V 5 bases and J 6 bases, with 16 bases left between them. The chain's CDR3 is CASSDAGGDAEAFF. CDR3 DNA sequence: TGTGCCAGCAGTGACGCGGGGGGGGACGCTGAAGCTTTCTTT. Together with reference TRBV28 and TRBJ1-1, the CDR3 gives the full variable domain: DVKVTQSSRYLVKRTGEKVFLECVQDMDHENMFWYRQDPGLGLRLIYFSYDVKMKEKGDIPEGYSVSREKKERFSLILESASTNQTSMYLCASSDAGGDAEAFFGQGTRLTVV.

The genes are TRBV4-1 and TRBJ2-2; D ambiguous. The germline CDR1 and CDR2 sequences are MGHRA and YSYEKL. The CDR3 length is 13 residues. V lost 1 base, J lost 5 bases, and 5 bases lay in between. DNA for the CDR3: TGCGCCAGCAGCCAAGTCACTACCGGGGAGCTGTTTTTT. Translated: CASSQVTTGELFF.

CDR3 nucleotides: TGTGCCAGCAGCATTCAGGGGGCTCGGGAGCAGTACTTC. It yields the protein CASSIQGAREQYF. The chain links TRBV7-2 to TRBJ2-7; 8 nucleotides agree with TRBD1. The CDR3 covers 13 residues. V gave up 5 bases and J gave up 7 bases; unmatched junction bases: 7. Germline CDR1 is SGHTA and CDR2 is FQGNSA.

The gene calls are TRBV5-1 and TRBJ1-4, with 8 bases aligning to TRBD1. Unmatched junction bases numbered 2, after V lost 0 bases and J lost 7 bases. CDR3 length: 14 residues. The germline CDR1 and CDR2 sequences are SGHRS and YFSETQ. The CDR3 DNA reads as TGCGCCAGCAGCTTGGACAGGGGGAGTGAAAAACTGTTTTTT. Amino acid sequence: CASSLDRGSEKLFF.

The chain links TRBV5-1 to TRBJ2-5; no reliable D call. The CDR3 extends over 12 amino acids. The germline V gene has CDR1 SGHRS and CDR2 YFSETQ. The V gene lost 5 bases and the J gene lost 2 bases, with 7 bases spanning the gap. Here the CDR3 DNA reads TGCGCCAGCAGTTGGAGTCAAGAGACCCAGTACTTC. Translating gives CASSWSQETQYF.

The chain carries TRBV6-5 and TRBJ1-2; D uncertain. The CDR3 length is 15 residues. Germline-derived CDR1 and CDR2 are MNHEY and SVGAGI. V shed 0 bases and J shed 3 bases, with 11 bases lying between them. CDR3 sequence (DNA): TGTGCCAGCAGTTACTCGTTCCTGGAGGACTATGGCTACACCTTC. It codes for CASSYSFLEDYGYTF.